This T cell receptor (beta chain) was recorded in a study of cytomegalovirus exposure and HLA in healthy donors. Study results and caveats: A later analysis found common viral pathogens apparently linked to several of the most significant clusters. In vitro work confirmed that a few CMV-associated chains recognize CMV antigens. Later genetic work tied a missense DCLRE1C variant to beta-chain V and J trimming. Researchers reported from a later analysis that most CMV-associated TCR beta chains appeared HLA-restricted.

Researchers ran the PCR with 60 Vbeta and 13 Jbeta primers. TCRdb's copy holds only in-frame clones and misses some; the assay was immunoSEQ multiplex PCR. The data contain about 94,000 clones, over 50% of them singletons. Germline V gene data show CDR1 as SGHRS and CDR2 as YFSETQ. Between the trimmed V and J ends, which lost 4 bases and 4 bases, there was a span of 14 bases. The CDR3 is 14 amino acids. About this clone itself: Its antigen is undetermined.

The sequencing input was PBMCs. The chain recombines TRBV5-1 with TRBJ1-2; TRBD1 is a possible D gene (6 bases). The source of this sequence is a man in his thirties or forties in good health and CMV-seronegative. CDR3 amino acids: CASSPAGQPYGYTF. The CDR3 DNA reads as TGCGCCAGCAGCCCCGCCGGACAGCCCTATGGCTACACCTTC.